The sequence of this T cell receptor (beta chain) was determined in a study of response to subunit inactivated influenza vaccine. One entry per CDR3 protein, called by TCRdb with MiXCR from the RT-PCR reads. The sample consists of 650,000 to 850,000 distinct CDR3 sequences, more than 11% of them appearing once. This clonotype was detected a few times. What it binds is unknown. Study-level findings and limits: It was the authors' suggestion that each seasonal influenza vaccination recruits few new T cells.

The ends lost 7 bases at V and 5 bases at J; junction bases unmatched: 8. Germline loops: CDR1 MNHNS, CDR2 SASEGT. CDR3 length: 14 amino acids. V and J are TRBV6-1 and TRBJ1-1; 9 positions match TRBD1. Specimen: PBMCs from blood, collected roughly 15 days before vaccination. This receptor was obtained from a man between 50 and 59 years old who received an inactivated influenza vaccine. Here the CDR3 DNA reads TGTGCCAGCAAGTCCGACAGGGGGGTTACTGAAGCTTTCTTT. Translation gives CASKSDRGVTEAFF.